This TCR beta chain was identified in a study of T cells in Graves' hyperthyroidism and ophthalmopathy. Study-wide background: Sampling of peripheral blood happened at initial diagnosis, prior to any treatment.

A few counts support this clonotype. Its antigen is unknown. General observations from the study: Most thyroid clonotypes that were expanded above 0.001 also turned up in blood.

Amplification targeted TCR beta CDR3 regions from RNA transcripts. With the HTBI primer set, the TCR CDR3 went through a first round of RT-PCR. TCRdb redid the calling of the multiplex PCR reads with MiXCR, one entry per CDR3 protein. The table shows about 400,000 distinct CDR3 sequences, with just under 15% occurring only once. Germline V lookup: CDR1 MNHNS, CDR2 SASEGT. This CDR3 has 14 residues. J gave up 7 bases and V 6 bases, and 8 bases lay outside the gene matches. Disease duration under 2 months; hyperthyroidism patients were aged 18 to 65. Criteria for exclusion of patients were uncontrolled infection, other autoimmune disease, pregnancy or lactation.

V and J are TRBV6-1 and TRBJ1-5; TRBD1 aligns across 8 bases. The receptor comes from a woman aged 30 to 39 with Graves' hyperthyroidism. Material: blood. CDR3 nucleotides: TGTGCCAGCAGGACGGGGCAGGGGGCCCAGCCCCAGCATTTT. This encodes CASRTGQGAQPQHF.